This T cell receptor (beta chain) was recovered during a study of T cells after yellow fever vaccination. Study results and caveats: Weaker, the secondary response peaked sooner, at day 5 versus 15.

This clonotype was counted only a few times. Its antigen is still unknown. One entry per CDR3 protein, called by TCRdb with MiXCR from the 5' RACE reads. The sample includes some 260,000 distinct CDR3 sequences, roughly 5.2% of them seen just once. Per germline, CDR1 DFQATT and CDR2 SNEGSKA (reference sequence). This CDR3 has 9 residues. The chain links TRBV20-1 to TRBJ2-7; D ambiguous. The sequence was obtained from a man between 18 and 29 years old who received the YFV17D yellow fever vaccine. This specimen consisted of CD4+ T cells sorted from PBMCs, obtained on the day of the yellow fever booster vaccination. In DNA, the CDR3 is TGCAGAGCCCACTACGAGCAGTACTTC. Amino acids: CRAHYEQYF.